The 24 T cell receptor beta chains presented below share a single source sample, sequenced in a study of T-cell reconstitution after alpha-beta-depleted transplantation in children. Molecular barcoding with unique molecular identifiers was used for the TCRbeta library. MiXCR, applied by TCRdb to the PCR reads, yields one record per CDR3 protein. The table has under 400,000 distinct CDR3 sequences, 23% seen once. The material sequenced was PBMCs, mostly from graft donor cells, taken 180 days after TCRalphabeta/CD19-depleted stem cell transplant. All receptors come from a male patient younger than 18 who had a stem cell transplant for acute lymphoblastic leukemia, so the T cells may come from the graft donor.

The genes are TRBV18 and TRBJ2-4; D may match TRBD1 or TRBD2 (5 bases each). CDR1 KGHSH and CDR2 LQKENI come from the germline V gene. This CDR3 has 18 residues. The germline V and J ends were trimmed by 0 bases and 0 bases, with 15 bases remaining between them. The CDR3 DNA reads as TGTGCCAGCTCACCACCGAGGGGTGCGTTACTAGCCAAAAACATTCAGTACTTC. It yields the protein CASSPPRGALLAKNIQYF. The variable domain in full, completed from reference TRBV18 and TRBJ2-4, reads NAGVMQNPRHLVRRRGQEARLRCSPMKGHSHVYWYRQLPEEGLKFMVYLQKENIIDESGMPKERFSAEFPKEGPSILRIQQVVRGDSAAYFCASSPPRGALLAKNIQYFGAGTRLSVL.

This clonotype has more than one count but fewer than ten. The chain carries TRBV5-6 and TRBJ2-2; D may be TRBD1 (6 bases). The V end was cut by 3 bases, the J end by 7 bases, with 13 bases between. There are 14 residues in the CDR3. The germline CDR1 and CDR2 sequences are SGHDT and YYEEEE. The CDR3 spells CASSSIGQSGELFF. CDR3 DNA: TGTGCCAGCAGCTCCATCGGACAGAGCGGGGAGCTGTTTTTT.

This clonotype was counted a few times. The chain has TRBV20-1 and TRBJ2-6; D not resolved. Germline CDR1 reads DFQATT; CDR2 reads SNEGSKA (reference sequence). With 3 bases removed from V and 1 base from J, the gap between germline ends came to 7 bases. The CDR3 is 14 amino acids. In DNA form, the CDR3 reads TGCAGTGCTAGTAGGTTTTCTGGGGCCAACGTCCTGACTTTC. Translated, it gives CSASRFSGANVLTF.

The rearrangement links TRBV4-1 to TRBJ1-2; D call uncertain. Germline V lookup: CDR1 MGHRA, CDR2 YSYEKL. There are 14 residues in the CDR3. V was cut by 1 base and J by 7 bases, with 13 bases left in between. CDR3 in amino acids: CASSQGEARGGYTF. CDR3 in DNA: TGCGCCAGCAGCCAAGGGGAGGCCCGGGGTGGCTACACCTTC.

The rearrangement links TRBV12-3 or TRBV12-4 to TRBJ2-5; D may be TRBD1 (6 bases). The CDR3 is 17 amino acids. V was cut by 3 bases and J by 5 bases, with 22 bases left in between. CDR3 nucleotide sequence: TGTGCCAGCAGTTTCGAAGCTCTACAGGGTGTTTATGAGACCCAGTACTTC. Translating it yields CASSFEALQGVYETQYF.

This clonotype occurred a few times. The CDR3 region is CASRPSGSGNEQFF. Written as DNA, the CDR3 is TGTGCCAGCAGACCTAGCGGGAGTGGCAATGAGCAGTTCTTC. The chain joins TRBV6-1 to TRBJ2-1; 10 positions match TRBD2. This CDR3 has 14 residues. In germline, CDR1 is MNHNS, CDR2 SASEGT. Trimming at V came to 6 bases and at J to 6 bases, leaving 5 bases not matched to a gene.

This clonotype was detected only a few times. The chain recombines TRBV9 with TRBJ2-5, with 11 positions matching TRBD1. Germline trimming cut 3 bases from V and 5 bases from J; bases unmatched to any gene: 9. The CDR3 length is 16 residues. CDR1 is SGDLS and CDR2 is YYNGEE in the germline V gene. The CDR3 loop reads CASSAHGTGGRETQYF. The CDR3 DNA sequence: TGTGCCAGCAGCGCACACGGGACAGGGGGTAGGGAGACCCAGTACTTC.

This clonotype was picked up a small number of times. V is TRBV7-8 and J is TRBJ1-2; 8 bases are a match to TRBD1. The V gene's germline CDR1 is SGHVS and CDR2 FQNEAQ. V lost 4 bases and J lost 9; bases outside the gene matches: 10. The CDR3 is 14 residues long. The CDR3 bases are TGTGCCAGCAGCTCTAATGGACAGGGCGGTAGCTACACCTTC. It specifies CASSSNGQGGSYTF.

This clonotype was counted ten times or more. This sequence joins TRBV7-6 and TRBJ2-2; 14 bases match TRBD2. CDR1 and CDR2 from the germline V gene are SGHVS and FNYEAQ. Trimming at V came to 6 bases and at J to 6 bases, leaving 6 bases not matched to a gene. This CDR3 is built from 16 residues. CDR3 region: CASSPTSGRVAGELFF. CDR3 in DNA: TGTGCCAGCAGTCCGACTAGCGGGAGGGTGGCCGGGGAGCTGTTTTTT.

In its sample, this clonotype was seen once. The V gene is TRBV7-9, the J gene TRBJ1-1, with 9 bases lining up with TRBD1. The junction had 3 bases not matched to a gene; V was cut back by 7 bases and J by 0 bases. The V gene's germline CDR1 is SEHNR and CDR2 FQNEAQ (reference sequence). The CDR3 consists of 14 residues. The CDR3, as DNA: TGTGCCAGCACCCGGACAGGGGTGAACACTGAAGCTTTCTTT. Protein: CASTRTGVNTEAFF.

This clonotype has a count of ten or more. The chain combines TRBV20-1 with TRBJ2-1; D is perhaps TRBD2 (6 bases). Trimming took off 2 bases at V and 7 bases at J, with 12 bases between the two ends. The germline CDR1 and CDR2 sequences are DFQATT and SNEGSKA (reference sequence). The CDR3 consists of 13 residues. The CDR3 sequence: CSARRGGANEQFF. CDR3 DNA sequence: TGCAGTGCTAGAAGAGGAGGGGCTAATGAGCAGTTCTTC.

This sequence joins TRBV10-2 and TRBJ1-5; possible D gene TRBD1, 6 bases. The V end lost 7 bases, the J end lost 0 bases, and 13 bases lay between the germline ends. CDR1 WSHSY and CDR2 SAAADI come from the germline V gene. There are 15 residues in the CDR3. This chain's CDR3 is CASNQQGISNQPQHF. In DNA form, the CDR3 reads TGCGCCAGCAACCAACAGGGAATTAGCAATCAGCCCCAGCATTTT.

There are a few counts of this clonotype. J is TRBJ2-3 and V is TRBV4-2; no definite D call. This CDR3 is built from 13 residues. CDR1 is LGHNA and CDR2 is YNFKEQ in the germline V gene. The ends were cut back, 1 base at V and 3 bases at J, with 5 bases in the middle. The CDR3 loop reads CASSQAPTDTQYF. In DNA form, the CDR3 reads TGTGCCAGCAGCCAAGCTCCGACAGATACGCAGTATTTT.

CDR3 amino acids: CASRGQARANEKLFF. The CDR3 bases are TGTGCCAGCAGGGGACAGGCCAGGGCAAATGAAAAACTGTTTTTT. The chain joins TRBV12-3 or TRBV12-4 to TRBJ1-4, with 8 bases fitting TRBD1. CDR3 length equals 15 residues. The ends lost 6 bases at V and 5 bases at J; junction bases unmatched: 8.

Details on this clonotype: One end of the junction does not line up with germline, which may come from a read error. V gene TRBV5-1 combines with J gene TRBJ2-1; D could derive from TRBD1 or TRBD2 (5 bases each). The CDR3 consists of 16 residues. CDR1 is SGHRS, CDR2 YFSETQ, per germline. In nucleotides, the CDR3 is TGCGCCAGCAGCTTAACAGGACCACCGGCCTTTGGGGAGCAGTCCTTC. This sequence encodes CASSLTGPPAFGEQSF.

V usage is TRBV25-1 and J usage is TRBJ1-1; 7 bases line up with TRBD1. This CDR3 spans 15 amino acids. The germline gives CDR1 MGHDK, CDR2 SYGVNS. V was clipped by 4 bases and J by 1 base; unmatched bases: 6. In DNA form, the CDR3 reads TGTGCCAGCAGTGTTCACGGACAGGCGAACACTGAAGCTTTCTTT. Amino acids: CASSVHGQANTEAFF.

V and J are TRBV14 and TRBJ1-6; D gene ambiguous. The germline gives CDR1 SGHDN, CDR2 FVKESK. V lost 3 bases and J lost 1, with 10 bases in between. The CDR3 is 16 residues long. CDR3 DNA sequence: TGTGCCAGCAGCCAGGGTGTAAGATCCTATAATTCACCCCTCCACTTT. Translation: CASSQGVRSYNSPLHF.

The chain uses TRBV29-1 and TRBJ2-1, with 9 bases that match TRBD2. The CDR3 spans 14 residues. The J segment lost 10 bases and the V segment lost 6 bases, leaving 13 bases of the junction unmatched. Germline CDR1 SQVTM, CDR2 ANQGSEA. The CDR3 nucleotides are TGCAGCGTCACCGATAGCGGGAGTCTTCGAGAGCAGTTCTTC. Protein sequence: CSVTDSGSLREQFF.

The chain carries TRBV5-5 and TRBJ2-1; D gene ambiguous. Germline CDR1 reads SGHKS; CDR2 reads YYEKEE (reference sequence). The CDR3 is made up of 17 amino acids. Between the trimmed V and J ends, which lost 0 bases and 0 bases, there was a span of 13 bases. The chain's CDR3 is CASSLVALLLSYNEQFF. The CDR3 nucleotides read TGTGCCAGCAGCTTGGTGGCGCTGTTGCTCTCCTACAATGAGCAGTTCTTC. Using reference TRBV5-5 and TRBJ2-1 for the parts outside the CDR3, the full variable domain is DAGVTQSPTHLIKTRGQQVTLRCSPISGHKSVSWYQQVLGQGPQFIFQYYEKEERGRGNFPDRFSARQFPNYSSELNVNALLLGDSALYLCASSLVALLLSYNEQFFGPGTRLTVL.

This clonotype was seen only a few times. The chain combines TRBV6-5 with TRBJ1-6; D is perhaps TRBD1 (6 bases). The CDR3 extends over 15 amino acids. CDR1 and CDR2 (germline): MNHEY, SVGAGI. Trimming took off 2 bases at V and 10 bases at J, with 15 bases between the two ends. CDR3 nucleotide sequence: TGTGCCAGCAGTTACGAAGGGGGAGGGTTGTCACCCCTCCACTTT. This codes for CASSYEGGGLSPLHF.

This clonotype was observed a few times. The CDR3 nucleotides are TGCGCCAGCAGCTTGCAAATGGCGGGAAAGCAGTTCTTC. Its protein is CASSLQMAGKQFF. The chain employs TRBV5-1 and TRBJ2-1; possible D gene TRBD2, 6 bases. Germline V gene sequence: CDR1 SGHRS, CDR2 YFSETQ. The CDR3 contains 13 residues. V was pared by 1 base and J by 11 bases, with 13 bases between.

This clonotype was seen ten or more times. V usage is TRBV7-9 and J usage is TRBJ2-7; no definite D call. Germline V gives CDR1 SEHNR, CDR2 FQNEAQ (reference sequence). Between the trimmed V and J ends, which lost 5 bases and 1 base, there was a span of 6 bases. The CDR3 runs to 12 residues. CDR3 coding DNA: TGTGCCAGCAGCCCCCGATCCTACGAGCAGTACTTC. This gives the protein CASSPRSYEQYF. Full variable domain (remainder filled in from reference TRBV7-9 and TRBJ2-7): DTGVSQNPRHKITKRGQNVTFRCDPISEHNRLYWYRQTLGQGPEFLTYFQNEAQLEKSRLLSDRFSAERPKGSFSTLEIQRTEQGDSAMYLCASSPRSYEQYFGPGTRLTVT.

This clonotype turned up a few times. The V and J genes are TRBV2 and TRBJ2-2; 9 nucleotides line up with TRBD2. Unmatched junction bases numbered 5, after V lost 2 bases and J lost 4 bases. The CDR3 is 16 amino acids. Germline CDR1 reads SNHLY; CDR2 reads FYNNEI. CDR3 nucleotides: TGTGCCAGCAGTGAACCCGGGACTAGCCTCACCGGGGAGCTGTTTTTT. Translation: CASSEPGTSLTGELFF.

J is TRBJ2-7 and V is TRBV6-5, with D possibly being TRBD2 (7 bases). The ends were cut back, 4 bases at V and 4 bases at J, with 14 bases in the middle. The CDR3 contains 14 residues. CDR1 and CDR2 from the germline V gene are MNHEY and SVGAGI. The CDR3 nucleotides are TGTGCCAGCAGTTTTAGAGGGAGGGGGTACGAGCAGTACTTC. Protein sequence: CASSFRGRGYEQYF.